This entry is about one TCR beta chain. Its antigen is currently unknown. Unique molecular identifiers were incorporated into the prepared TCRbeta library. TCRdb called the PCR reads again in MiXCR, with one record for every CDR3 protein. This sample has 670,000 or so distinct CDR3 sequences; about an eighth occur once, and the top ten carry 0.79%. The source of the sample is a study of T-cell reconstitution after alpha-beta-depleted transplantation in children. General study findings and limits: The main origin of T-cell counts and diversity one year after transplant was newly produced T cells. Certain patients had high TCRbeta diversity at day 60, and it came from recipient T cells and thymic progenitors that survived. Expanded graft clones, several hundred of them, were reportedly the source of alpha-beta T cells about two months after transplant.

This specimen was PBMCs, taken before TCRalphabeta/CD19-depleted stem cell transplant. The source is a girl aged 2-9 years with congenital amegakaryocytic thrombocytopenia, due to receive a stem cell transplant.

For the CDR3, the DNA is TGTGCCAGCAGCCTATGGACGGTGTATAACTATGGCTACACCTTC. Amino acid sequence: CASSLWTVYNYGYTF. The V call is TRBV7-9, the J call TRBJ1-2, with D unresolved. V was pared by 5 bases and J by 1 base, with 14 bases between. The CDR3 loop spans 15 amino acids. Per germline, CDR1 SEHNR and CDR2 FQNEAQ (reference sequence).